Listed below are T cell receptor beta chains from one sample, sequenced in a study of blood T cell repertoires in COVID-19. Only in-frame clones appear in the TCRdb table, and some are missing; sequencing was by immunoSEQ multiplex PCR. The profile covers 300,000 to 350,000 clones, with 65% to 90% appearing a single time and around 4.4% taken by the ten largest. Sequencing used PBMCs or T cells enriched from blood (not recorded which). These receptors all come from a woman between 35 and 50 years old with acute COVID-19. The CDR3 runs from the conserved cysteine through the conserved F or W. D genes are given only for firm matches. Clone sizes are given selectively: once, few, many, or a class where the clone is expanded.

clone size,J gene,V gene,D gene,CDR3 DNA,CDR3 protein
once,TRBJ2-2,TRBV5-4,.,TGTGCCAGCAGCTTGGAACAGGGACGTGGCACCGGGGAGCTGTTTTTT,CASSLEQGRGTGELFF
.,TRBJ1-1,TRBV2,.,TGTGCCAGCACCCTAGGGGGGGGTATGAACACTGAAGCTTTCTTT,CASTLGGGMNTEAFF
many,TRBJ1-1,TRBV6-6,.,TGTGCCAGCAGTTACGGAAGGGGGAGAGACACTGAAGCTTTCTTT,CASSYGRGRDTEAFF
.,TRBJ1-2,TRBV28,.,TGTGCCAGCAGTGCCCCGGAGTCAGCCCGCTATGGCTACACCTTC,CASSAPESARYGYTF
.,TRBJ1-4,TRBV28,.,TGTGCCAGCAGTTACGGGGGAACGGACGAAAAACTGTTTTTT,CASSYGGTDEKLFF
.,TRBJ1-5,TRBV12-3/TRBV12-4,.,TGTGCCAGCAGTTTATATGGCGGTCAGCCCCAGCATTTT,CASSLYGGQPQHF
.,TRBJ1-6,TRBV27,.,TGTGCCAGCAGCTATCTGGACAGAGGTGGTTCACCCCTCCACTTT,CASSYLDRGGSPLHF
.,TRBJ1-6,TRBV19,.,TGTGCCAGTAGCCCACCGGCCGGGAAAGCACCCCTCCACTTT,CASSPPAGKAPLHF
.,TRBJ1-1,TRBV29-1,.,TGCAGCGTGGACAGTGCAATGAACACTGAAGCTTTCTTT,CSVDSAMNTEAFF
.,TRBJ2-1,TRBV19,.,TGTGCCAGTAGTTCCACGGGGACACAGCAGTTCTTC,CASSSTGTQQFF
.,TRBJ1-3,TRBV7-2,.,TGTGCCAGCAGCTTGACAGGAACCGAAGGAAACACCATATATTTT,CASSLTGTEGNTIYF
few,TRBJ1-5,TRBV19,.,TGTGCCAGTAGTATGGGCGGGGGTTTCAATCAGCCCCAGCATTTT,CASSMGGGFNQPQHF
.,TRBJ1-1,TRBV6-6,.,TGTGCCAGCAGTTCACTCACTGAAGCTTTCTTT,CASSSLTEAFF
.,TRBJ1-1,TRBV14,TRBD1,TGTGCCAGCAGCCAGGACAGGGACACTGAAGCTTTCTTT,CASSQDRDTEAFF
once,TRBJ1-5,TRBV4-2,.,TGTGCCAGCAGCTACCGACAGTCGGCCGCTCAGCCCCAGCATTTT,CASSYRQSAAQPQHF
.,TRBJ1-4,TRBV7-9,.,TGTGCCAGCAGCCCACCCGGTCCAGGAAAACTGTTTTTT,CASSPPGPGKLFF
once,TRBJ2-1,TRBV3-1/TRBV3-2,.,TGTGCCAGCAGCCAGGTACAGGGTGAGCAGTTCTTC,CASSQVQGEQFF
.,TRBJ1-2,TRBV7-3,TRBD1,TGTGCCAGCAGCCTAACAGGGGCCTATGGCTACACCTTC,CASSLTGAYGYTF
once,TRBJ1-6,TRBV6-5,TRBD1,TGTGCCACCTCAAGGCGGGACAGGGGGAATTCACCCCTCCACTTT,CATSRRDRGNSPLHF
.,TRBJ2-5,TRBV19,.,TGTGCCAGTAGTATCGCGGTCTACCGAGAGACCCAGTACTTC,CASSIAVYRETQYF
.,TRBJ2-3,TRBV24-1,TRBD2,TGTGCCACCAGTGACCCTAGCGGGATGGGCACAGATACGCAGTATTTT,CATSDPSGMGTDTQYF
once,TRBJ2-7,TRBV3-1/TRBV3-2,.,TGTGCCAGCAGCCAAGACGGGGTGTCCGAGCAGTACTTC,CASSQDGVSEQYF
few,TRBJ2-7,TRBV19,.,TGTGCCAGTAGTACCCGACAGAAGAACTACGAGCAGTACTTC,CASSTRQKNYEQYF
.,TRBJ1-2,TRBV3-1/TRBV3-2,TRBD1,TGTGCCAGCAGCCACTACTTTCCGGGACAGGGGCACTATGGCTACACCTTC,CASSHYFPGQGHYGYTF
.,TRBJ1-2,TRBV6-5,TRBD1,TGTGCCAGCAGTTTCTACAGGGGTTCAAACTATGGCTACACCTTC,CASSFYRGSNYGYTF
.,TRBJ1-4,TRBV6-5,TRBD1,TGTGCCAGCAGTCTCGGGACAGTCAATGAAAAACTGTTTTTT,CASSLGTVNEKLFF
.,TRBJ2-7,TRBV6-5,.,TGTGCCAGCAGTTACTCACCAGGGGATGGGGAGCAGTACTTC,CASSYSPGDGEQYF